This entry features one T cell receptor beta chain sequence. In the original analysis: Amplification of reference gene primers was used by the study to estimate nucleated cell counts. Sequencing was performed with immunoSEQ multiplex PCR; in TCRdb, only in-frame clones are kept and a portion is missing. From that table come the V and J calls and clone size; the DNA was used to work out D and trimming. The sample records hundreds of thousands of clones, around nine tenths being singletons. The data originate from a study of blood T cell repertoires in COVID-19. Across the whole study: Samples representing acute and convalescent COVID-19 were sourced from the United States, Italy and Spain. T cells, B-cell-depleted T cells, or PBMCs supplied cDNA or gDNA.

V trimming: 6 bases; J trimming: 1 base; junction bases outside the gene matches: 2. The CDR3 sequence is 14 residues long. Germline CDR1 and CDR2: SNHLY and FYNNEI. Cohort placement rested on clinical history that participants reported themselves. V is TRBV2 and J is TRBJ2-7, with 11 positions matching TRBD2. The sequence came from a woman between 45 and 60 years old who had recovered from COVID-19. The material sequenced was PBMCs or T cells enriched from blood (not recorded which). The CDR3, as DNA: TGTGCCAGCAGGACTAGCGGGGTATCCTACGAGCAGTACTTC. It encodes CASRTSGVSYEQYF.